The rows below give T cell receptor beta chains drawn from one sample of a study of identical twins. TCRdb re-analysed the 5' RACE reads in MiXCR, keeping a single row per CDR3 protein. This sample has about 260,000 distinct CDR3 sequences; 5.5% to 7% occur once, and the top ten carry 3.6%. These data also featured in a second study, about yellow fever vaccine responses in identical twins.

The sequenced material came from memory (CD45RO+) T cells sorted from blood. Source of these receptors: a woman younger than 35 in good health. CDR3s include the opening cysteine and the closing phenylalanine or tryptophan. Each record gives: J gene, D gene, V gene, clone size, CDR3 protein, CDR3 DNA. D genes are given only for firm matches. Part of the rows lack a size; the others show once, few, many or a class for expanded clones.

>TRBJ2-4|TRBD1|TRBV3-1|NA
CASSPDRGIGKNIQYF
TGTGCCAGCAGCCCGGACAGGGGGATTGGCAAAAACATTCAGTACTTC
>TRBJ2-1|NA|TRBV11-2|many
CASSLMGPRNEQFF
TGTGCCAGCAGCCTCATGGGACCTCGGAATGAGCAGTTCTTC
>TRBJ2-7|TRBD2|TRBV6-2/TRBV6-3|few
CASRRLAASYEQYF
TGTGCCAGCAGACGCCTAGCGGCCTCCTACGAGCAGTACTTC
>TRBJ2-1|NA|TRBV20-1|NA
CSASAYNGQFF
TGCAGTGCTAGCGCTTACAATGGGCAGTTCTTC
>TRBJ2-6|NA|TRBV12-3/TRBV12-4|NA
CASSSGTPSGANVLIF
TGTGCCAGCAGTTCCGGGACTCCCTCTGGGGCCAACGTCCTGATCTTC
>TRBJ2-3|NA|TRBV2|NA
CASSEWDPGTDTQYF
TGTGCCAGCAGTGAATGGGATCCTGGCACAGATACGCAGTATTTT
>TRBJ1-1|NA|TRBV20-1|few
CSGGGDHTEAFF
TGCAGTGGGGGGGGGGATCACACTGAAGCTTTCTTT
>TRBJ2-5|TRBD2|TRBV15|many
CATSRELGGGAETQYF
TGTGCCACCAGCAGAGAACTCGGCGGGGGGGCAGAGACCCAGTACTTC
>TRBJ1-1|NA|TRBV10-3|few
CATKTVNTEAFF
TGTGCCACCAAGACAGTGAACACTGAAGCTTTCTTT
>TRBJ1-3|NA|TRBV27|few
CASSPHQGPLSGNTIYF
TGTGCCAGCAGCCCTCACCAGGGGCCCCTCTCTGGAAACACCATATATTTT
>TRBJ1-5|NA|TRBV12-3/TRBV12-4|NA
CASIRSPPSNQPQHF
TGTGCCAGCATTCGGTCTCCCCCCTCCAATCAGCCCCAGCATTTT
>TRBJ2-2|NA|TRBV11-2|few
CASRRILGGTANTGELFF
TGTGCCAGCAGAAGGATTCTAGGAGGAACTGCGAACACCGGGGAGCTGTTTTTT
>TRBJ2-3|TRBD2|TRBV7-3|few
CASSPLALAGGTDTQYF
TGTGCCAGCAGCCCACTCGCCCTAGCGGGAGGCACAGATACGCAGTATTTT
>TRBJ2-7|TRBD2|TRBV6-5|many
CASSYVASGTYEQYF
TGTGCCAGCAGTTACGTGGCTAGCGGGACCTACGAGCAGTACTTC
>TRBJ2-5|TRBD1|TRBV28|few
CASSLSGTGYQETQYF
TGTGCCAGCAGTCTATCCGGGACAGGGTACCAAGAGACCCAGTACTTC
>TRBJ2-1|NA|TRBV12-3/TRBV12-4|NA
CASSLGGFINEQFF
TGTGCCAGCAGCTTAGGGGGGTTTATCAATGAGCAGTTCTTC
>TRBJ2-5|TRBD2|TRBV6-1|NA
CATSLASGDQETQYF
TGTGCCACCTCACTGGCTAGCGGGGACCAAGAGACCCAGTACTTC
>TRBJ2-1|NA|TRBV5-1|many
CASSLDGGQYNEQFF
TGCGCCAGCAGCTTGGATGGAGGACAGTACAATGAGCAGTTCTTC
>TRBJ2-3|NA|TRBV5-1|NA
CASSLWGTANTDTQYF
TGCGCCAGCAGCTTGTGGGGGACCGCTAACACAGATACGCAGTATTTT
>TRBJ2-6|NA|TRBV12-3/TRBV12-4|many
CASSFGGSGANVLTF
TGTGCCAGCAGTTTCGGGGGATCCGGGGCCAACGTCCTGACTTTC
>TRBJ2-1|TRBD2|TRBV28|many
CASSRQNRLALSYNEQFF
TGTGCCAGCAGTCGCCAAAACCGACTAGCGCTATCCTACAATGAGCAGTTCTTC
>TRBJ2-7|TRBD2|TRBV7-8|few
CASSSHPERGAYEQYF
TGTGCCAGCAGCTCCCACCCGGAGCGGGGGGCCTACGAGCAGTACTTC
>TRBJ2-1|TRBD1|TRBV6-1|few
CASSSNRGAEQFF
TGTGCCAGCAGCTCTAACAGGGGAGCCGAGCAGTTCTTC
>TRBJ2-1|TRBD2|TRBV10-3|NA
CAINHSGRDYNEQFF
TGTGCCATCAACCATAGCGGGAGGGATTACAATGAGCAGTTCTTC
>TRBJ2-2|TRBD2|TRBV6-2/TRBV6-3|NA
CASSRLVAGGRTANTGELFF
TGTGCCAGCAGCCGCTTAGTAGCGGGGGGCCGAACCGCGAACACCGGGGAGCTGTTTTTT
>TRBJ2-4|NA|TRBV7-3|NA
CASSQGPGRDIQYF
TGTGCCAGCAGCCAAGGTCCGGGGAGAGACATTCAGTACTTC
>TRBJ1-1|TRBD1|TRBV12-3/TRBV12-4|many
CASSLRRGTPEAFF
TGTGCCAGCAGTTTACGCAGGGGGACACCTGAAGCTTTCTTT
>TRBJ1-4|NA|TRBV12-3/TRBV12-4|many
CASRSDTYNEKLFF
TGTGCCAGCAGGTCGGACACCTATAATGAAAAACTGTTTTTT
>TRBJ2-3|TRBD1|TRBV5-1|NA
CASSLGFGTGTDTQYF
TGCGCCAGCAGCTTGGGGTTCGGGACAGGAACAGATACGCAGTATTTT
>TRBJ2-5|NA|TRBV12-3/TRBV12-4|NA
CASSTWVGRARQETQYF
TGTGCCAGCAGTACATGGGTTGGGCGGGCAAGACAAGAGACCCAGTACTTC
>TRBJ2-1|TRBD2|TRBV2|few
CASRGSGHYNEQFF
TGTGCCAGCAGGGGTAGCGGGCACTACAATGAGCAGTTCTTC
>TRBJ2-3|TRBD2|TRBV28|many
CASSSLAGARNTDTQYF
TGTGCCAGCAGTTCCCTAGCGGGAGCAAGGAACACAGATACGCAGTATTTT
>TRBJ2-5|NA|TRBV5-1|NA
CASSQQGVWETQYF
TGCGCCAGCAGCCAACAGGGTGTTTGGGAGACCCAGTACTTC
>TRBJ1-4|NA|TRBV15|NA
CATSALSGEKLFF
TGTGCCACCAGCGCCCTTTCGGGTGAAAAACTGTTTTTT
>TRBJ2-4|NA|TRBV14|NA
CASSQSGDQNIQYF
TGTGCCAGCAGCCAATCGGGGGATCAAAACATTCAGTACTTC
>TRBJ1-1|NA|TRBV11-2|many
CASSLGEATEAFF
TGTGCCAGCAGCTTAGGGGAGGCCACTGAAGCTTTCTTT
>TRBJ2-1|NA|TRBV6-4|few
CASSDSVGEQFF
TGTGCCAGCAGTGACTCGGTTGGTGAGCAGTTCTTC
>TRBJ2-1|TRBD2|TRBV20-1|few
CSARDPSGRYNEQFF
TGCAGTGCTAGAGATCCCAGCGGGAGGTACAATGAGCAGTTCTTC
>TRBJ2-7|NA|TRBV4-1|few
CASSHGPAPRSYEQYF
TGCGCCAGCAGCCACGGTCCCGCCCCTAGGTCCTACGAGCAGTACTTC
>TRBJ1-5|NA|TRBV5-5|many
CASSLVAGQLNQPQHF
TGTGCCAGCAGCTTGGTAGCTGGACAGCTCAATCAGCCCCAGCATTTT
>TRBJ1-4|NA|TRBV6-1|NA
CASSPTTVGEKLFF
TGTGCCAGCAGCCCCACGACAGTGGGAGAAAAACTGTTTTTT
>TRBJ2-1|NA|TRBV11-2|few
CASSLAGVRENEQFF
TGTGCCAGCAGCTTAGCGGGAGTAAGGGAAAATGAGCAGTTCTTC
>TRBJ2-5|TRBD2|TRBV28|many
CASSLRAGGQETQYF
TGTGCCAGCAGTTTGCGGGCGGGGGGCCAAGAGACCCAGTACTTC
>TRBJ2-2|NA|TRBV19|few
CASSADREVAGELFF
TGTGCCAGTAGTGCAGACAGGGAGGTTGCCGGGGAGCTGTTTTTT
>TRBJ2-2|TRBD2|TRBV20-1|few
CSAAPLAGGDTGELFF
TGCAGTGCAGCCCCCCTAGCGGGAGGTGACACCGGGGAGCTGTTTTTT
>TRBJ2-1|TRBD1|TRBV3-1|few
CASSQSGTGLFF
TGTGCCAGCAGCCAGTCCGGGACAGGGTTGTTCTTC
>TRBJ1-1|NA|TRBV19|NA
CASKRGENTEAFF
TGTGCCAGTAAAAGGGGAGAGAACACTGAAGCTTTCTTT
>TRBJ2-7|NA|TRBV6-1|NA
CASKGSILSYEQYF
TGTGCCAGCAAGGGGAGTATCCTTTCCTACGAGCAGTACTTC
>TRBJ2-7|NA|TRBV6-1|once
CASSGLEVTFAYEQYF
TGTGCCAGCAGTGGGTTGGAGGTGACTTTCGCCTACGAGCAGTACTTC
>TRBJ1-1|NA|TRBV12-3/TRBV12-4|NA
CASSRSGGRQNTEAFF
TGTGCCAGCAGTCGCTCCGGGGGGCGGCAGAACACTGAAGCTTTCTTT
>TRBJ2-3|TRBD2|TRBV20-1|few
CSARDDLRGGRYTQYF
TGCAGTGCTAGAGATGATCTTCGGGGGGGGCGTTATACGCAGTATTTT
>TRBJ2-2|NA|TRBV25-1|many
CASSALTGELFF
TGTGCCAGCAGTGCCCTCACCGGGGAGCTGTTTTTT
>TRBJ1-1|NA|TRBV28|NA
CASSSLQGLRTEAFF
TGTGCCAGCAGCTCATTACAGGGTTTAAGAACTGAAGCTTTCTTT
>TRBJ2-1|TRBD2|TRBV20-1|NA
CSARPYSGRPLSRSYNEQFF
TGCAGTGCTAGGCCCTATAGCGGGAGGCCTCTCTCGAGGTCCTACAATGAGCAGTTCTTC